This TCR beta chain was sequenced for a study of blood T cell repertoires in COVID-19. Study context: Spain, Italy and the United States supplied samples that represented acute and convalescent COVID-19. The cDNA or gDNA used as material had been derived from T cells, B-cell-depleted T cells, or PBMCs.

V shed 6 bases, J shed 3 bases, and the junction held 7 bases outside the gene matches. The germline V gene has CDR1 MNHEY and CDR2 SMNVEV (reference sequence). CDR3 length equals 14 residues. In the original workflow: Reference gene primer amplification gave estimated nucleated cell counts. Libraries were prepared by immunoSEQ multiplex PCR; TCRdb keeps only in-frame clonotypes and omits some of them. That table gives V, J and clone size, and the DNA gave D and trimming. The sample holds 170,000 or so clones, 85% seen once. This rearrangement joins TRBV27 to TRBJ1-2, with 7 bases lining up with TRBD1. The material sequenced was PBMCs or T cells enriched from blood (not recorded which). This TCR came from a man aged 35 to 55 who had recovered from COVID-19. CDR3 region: CASRRSTGDYGYTF. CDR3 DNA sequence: TGTGCCAGCAGGCGCTCCACAGGGGACTATGGCTACACCTTC.